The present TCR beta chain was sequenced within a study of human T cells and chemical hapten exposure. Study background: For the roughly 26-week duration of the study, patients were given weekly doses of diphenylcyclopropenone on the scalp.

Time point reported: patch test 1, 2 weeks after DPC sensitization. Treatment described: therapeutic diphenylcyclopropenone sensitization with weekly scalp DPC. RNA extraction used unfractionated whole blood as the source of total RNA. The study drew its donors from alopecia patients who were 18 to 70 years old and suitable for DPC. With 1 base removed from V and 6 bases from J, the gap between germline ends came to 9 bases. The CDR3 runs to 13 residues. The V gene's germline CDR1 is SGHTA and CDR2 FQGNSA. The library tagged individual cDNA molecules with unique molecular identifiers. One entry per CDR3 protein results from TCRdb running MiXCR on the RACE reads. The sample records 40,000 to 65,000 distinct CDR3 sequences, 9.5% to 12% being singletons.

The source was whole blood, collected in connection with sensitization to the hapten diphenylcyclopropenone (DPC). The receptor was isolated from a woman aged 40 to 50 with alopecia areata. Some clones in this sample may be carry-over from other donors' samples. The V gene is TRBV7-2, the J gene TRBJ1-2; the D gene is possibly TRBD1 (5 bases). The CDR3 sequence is CASSLVTANGYTF. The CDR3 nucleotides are TGTGCCAGCAGCTTAGTGACAGCTAATGGCTACACCTTC. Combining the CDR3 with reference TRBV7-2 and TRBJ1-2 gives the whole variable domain GAGVSQSPSNKVTEKGKDVELRCDPISGHTALYWYRQSLGQGLEFLIYFQGNSAPDKSGLPSDRFSAERTGGSVSTLTIQRTQQEDSAVYLCASSLVTANGYTFGSGTRLTVV.